This T cell receptor beta chain was recovered during a study of T cells in Graves' hyperthyroidism and ophthalmopathy. There are many counts of this clonotype. With 1 base removed from V and 1 base from J, the gap between germline ends came to 10 bases. The CDR3 is 15 residues long. Per the germline V gene, CDR1 is MNHEY and CDR2 is SMNVEV (reference sequence). Amplification targeted TCR beta CDR3 regions from RNA transcripts. TCR CDR3 underwent first-round RT-PCR with the HTBI primer set. A single record per CDR3 protein comes from TCRdb applying MiXCR to the multiplex PCR reads. The sample holds roughly 700,000 distinct CDR3 sequences, 14% seen once.

The sequence was collected from a woman between 18 and 30 years old with Graves' hyperthyroidism. Sequencing used blood. The chain recombines TRBV27 with TRBJ1-1, with D tentatively TRBD1 (5 bases). This CDR3 reads CASSLLGQGNTEAFF. In DNA form, the CDR3 reads TGTGCCAGCAGTTTATTGGGGCAGGGGAACACTGAAGCTTTCTTT.